What follows are 20 T cell receptor beta chains derived from one specimen sequenced in a study of monozygotic twins with inflammatory bowel disease. Following a re-call of the 5' RACE reads, TCRdb has one entry per CDR3 protein and lacks DNA. This sample's table has over 100,000 distinct CDR3 sequences. Material: blood. Source of these receptors: a human donor with ulcerative colitis or Crohn's disease, or a healthy co-twin of an affected twin (not recorded which).

The chain couples TRBV6-5 to TRBJ2-1. The CDR3 extends over 12 amino acids. Looked up from germline, CDR1 is MNHEY and CDR2 is SVGAGI. CDR3 sequence: CAIGLQYNEQFF.

The gene calls are TRBV20-1 and TRBJ2-5; the TCRdb call, TRBD2, lacks DNA for checking. Germline CDR1 DFQATT, CDR2 SNEGSKA (reference sequence). There are 16 residues in the CDR3. The CDR3 region is CSARSRQRRYQETQYF.

The J gene is TRBJ2-7, the V gene TRBV20-1; TCRdb's D call of TRBD1 is untestable without DNA. The length of the CDR3 is 13 residues. Germline-derived CDR1 and CDR2 are DFQATT and SNEGSKA (reference sequence). The CDR3 spells CSAPGQSSYEQYF.

CDR3: CASSPPLETQYF. The chain links TRBV18 to TRBJ2-5. The CDR3 spans 12 residues. Germline-derived CDR1 and CDR2 are KGHSH and LQKENI.

The chain recombines TRBV5-1 with TRBJ1-1; absent DNA, TCRdb's TRBD1 call cannot be checked. CDR3 length: 15 amino acids. CDR1 is SGHRS and CDR2 is YFSETQ in the germline V gene. The CDR3 here is CASSTRQGAATEAFF.

CDR3 sequence reads: CSARDPPSWNEQFF. This sequence joins TRBV20-1 and TRBJ2-1. Germline CDR1 is DFQATT and CDR2 is SNEGSKA (reference sequence). The CDR3 is 14 residues long.

The CDR3 loop reads CASSYLSYEQYF. The chain joins TRBV11-2 to TRBJ2-7. This CDR3 region has 12 residues. Germline CDR1 reads SGHAT; CDR2 reads FQNNGV.

The chain recombines TRBV18 with TRBJ1-4. This CDR3 region has 14 residues. Germline values: CDR1 KGHSH, CDR2 LQKENI. CDR3 loop: CASSPLDGNEKLFF.

The chain combines TRBV10-3 with TRBJ2-7; TCRdb's D call, TRBD1, is unchecked because there is no DNA. Germline CDR1 and CDR2: ENHRY and SYGVKD. The CDR3 runs to 19 residues. CDR3 amino acids: CAISRDRERTPSFTYEQYF.

CDR3 loop: CASSLSAGDADTQYF. The gene calls are TRBV12-3 or TRBV12-4 and TRBJ2-3; no DNA is available, so the TRBD1 call from TCRdb remains unchecked. The CDR3 is 15 residues long.

The rearrangement links TRBV4-3 to TRBJ2-6. The germline V gene encodes CDR1 LGHNA and CDR2 YSLEER. The CDR3 is 16 residues long. This CDR3 reads CASSQDEVSGANVLTF.

The chain couples TRBV11-1 to TRBJ2-6; TCRdb's D gene call, TRBD1, goes unchecked for lack of DNA. This CDR3 is 20 amino acids long. In germline, CDR1 is SGHAT, CDR2 FQDESV (reference sequence). CDR3 region: CASSLGSPGTPSSGANVLTF.

The chain combines TRBV3-1 with TRBJ2-2. Germline V CDR1 and CDR2: LGHDT, YNNKEL (reference sequence). This CDR3 spans 15 amino acids. CDR3 sequence reads: CASSTRPNGAGELFF.

The chain combines TRBV7-2 with TRBJ1-3; the TCRdb D gene call, TRBD1, has no DNA to confirm it. The CDR3 covers 15 residues. Germline V gene data show CDR1 as SGHTA and CDR2 as FQGNSA. This CDR3 is CASSFSRGEGNTIYF. Filled out from reference TRBV7-2 and TRBJ1-3, the complete variable domain reads GAGVSQSPSNKVTEKGKDVELRCDPISGHTALYWYRQSLGQGLEFLIYFQGNSAPDKSGLPSDRFSAERTGGSVSTLTIQRTQQEDSAVYLCASSFSRGEGNTIYFGEGSWLTVV.

The V and J genes are TRBV5-5 and TRBJ1-1; TCRdb's D call, TRBD1, is unchecked because there is no DNA. The CDR3 loop spans 14 amino acids. Germline V gives CDR1 SGHKS, CDR2 YYEKEE (reference sequence). The CDR3 reads CASSTLTGPAEAFF.

V gene TRBV5-1 combines with J gene TRBJ1-2. This CDR3 has 14 residues. Germline V gene lookup returns CDR1 SGHRS and CDR2 YFSETQ. This CDR3 is CASSLSRTYDGYTF. Filled out from reference TRBV5-1 and TRBJ1-2, the complete variable domain reads KAGVTQTPRYLIKTRGQQVTLSCSPISGHRSVSWYQQTPGQGLQFLFEYFSETQRNKGNFPGRFSGRQFSNSRSEMNVSTLELGDSALYLCASSLSRTYDGYTFGSGTRLTVV.

V and J are TRBV12-3 or TRBV12-4 and TRBJ2-2. This CDR3 region has 14 residues. The CDR3 is CASSSFQVTGELFF.

The chain employs TRBV5-1 and TRBJ2-1; TCRdb outputs TRBD2, but without DNA this stays unchecked. This CDR3 has 16 residues. Germline V CDR1 and CDR2: SGHRS, YFSETQ. The CDR3 is CASSPLAGGTYNEQFF.

The CDR3 is CASGALDTGELFF. This chain connects TRBV27 to TRBJ2-2; TCRdb indicates TRBD2, and absent DNA this call remains unverified. Germline CDR1 and CDR2: MNHEY and SMNVEV (reference sequence). The CDR3 sequence is 13 residues long.

V and J are TRBV9 and TRBJ2-7; TCRdb's D call of TRBD1 is untestable without DNA. Looked up from germline, CDR1 is SGDLS and CDR2 is YYNGEE. The CDR3 is 14 residues long. The CDR3 is CASSIADSAYEQYF.